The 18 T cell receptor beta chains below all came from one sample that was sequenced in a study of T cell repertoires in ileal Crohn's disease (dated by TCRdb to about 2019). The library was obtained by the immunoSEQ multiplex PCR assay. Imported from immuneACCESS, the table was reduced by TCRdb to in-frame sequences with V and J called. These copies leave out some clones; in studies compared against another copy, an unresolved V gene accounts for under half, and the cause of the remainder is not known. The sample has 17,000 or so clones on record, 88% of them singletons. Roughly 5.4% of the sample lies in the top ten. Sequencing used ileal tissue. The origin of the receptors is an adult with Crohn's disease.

The CDR3 nucleotides are TGTGCCAGCAGTGAAGAACCCCGGGGCAATCAGCCCCAGCATTTT. This encodes CASSEEPRGNQPQHF. The genes are TRBV6-1 and TRBJ1-5; D is unresolved. The CDR3 loop spans 15 amino acids. Trimming took off 1 base at V and 2 bases at J, with 9 bases between the two ends. The germline V gene has CDR1 MNHNS and CDR2 SASEGT.

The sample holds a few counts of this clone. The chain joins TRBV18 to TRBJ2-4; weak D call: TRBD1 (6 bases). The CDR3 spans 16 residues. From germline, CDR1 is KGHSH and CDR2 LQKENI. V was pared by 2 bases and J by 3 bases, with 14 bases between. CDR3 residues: CASSPFRGWVKNIQYF. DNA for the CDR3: TGTGCCAGCTCACCATTCAGGGGATGGGTCAAAAACATTCAGTACTTC.

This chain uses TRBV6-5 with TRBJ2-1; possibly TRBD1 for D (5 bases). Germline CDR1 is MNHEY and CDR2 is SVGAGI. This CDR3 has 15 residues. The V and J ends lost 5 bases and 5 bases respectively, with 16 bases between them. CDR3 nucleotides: TGTGCCAGCAGTACCCCCCCAGGGAAACACAATGAGCAGTTCTTC. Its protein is CASSTPPGKHNEQFF.

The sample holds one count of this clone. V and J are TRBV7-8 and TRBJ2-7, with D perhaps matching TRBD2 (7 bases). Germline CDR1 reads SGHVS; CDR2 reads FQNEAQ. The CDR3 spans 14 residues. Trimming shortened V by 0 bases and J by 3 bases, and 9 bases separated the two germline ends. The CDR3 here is CASSLAGGGYEQYF. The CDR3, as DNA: TGTGCCAGCAGCTTAGCGGGAGGGGGCTACGAGCAGTACTTC. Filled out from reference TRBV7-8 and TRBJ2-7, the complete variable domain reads GAGVSQSPRYKVAKRGQDVALRCDPISGHVSLFWYQQALGQGPEFLTYFQNEAQLDKSGLPSDRFFAERPEGSVSTLKIQRTQQEDSAVYLCASSLAGGGYEQYFGPGTRLTVT.

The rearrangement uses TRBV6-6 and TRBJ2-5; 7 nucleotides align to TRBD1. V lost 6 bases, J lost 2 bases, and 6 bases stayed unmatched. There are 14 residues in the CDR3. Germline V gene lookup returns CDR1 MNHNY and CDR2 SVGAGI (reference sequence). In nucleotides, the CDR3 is TGTGCCAGCAGACCCGGGACAGCTCAAGAGACCCAGTACTTC. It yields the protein CASRPGTAQETQYF.

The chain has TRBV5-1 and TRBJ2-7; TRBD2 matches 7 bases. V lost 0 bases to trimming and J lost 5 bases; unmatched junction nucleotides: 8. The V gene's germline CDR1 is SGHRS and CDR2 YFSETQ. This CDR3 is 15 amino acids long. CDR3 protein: CASSLEGDYGHEQYF. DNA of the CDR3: TGCGCCAGCAGCTTGGAAGGGGACTATGGCCACGAGCAGTACTTC.

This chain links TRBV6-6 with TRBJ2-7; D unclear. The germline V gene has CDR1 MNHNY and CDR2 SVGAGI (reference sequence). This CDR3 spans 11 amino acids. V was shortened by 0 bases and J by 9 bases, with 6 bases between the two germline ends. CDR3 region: CASSYSKMQYF. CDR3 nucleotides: TGTGCCAGCAGTTACTCCAAAATGCAGTACTTC.

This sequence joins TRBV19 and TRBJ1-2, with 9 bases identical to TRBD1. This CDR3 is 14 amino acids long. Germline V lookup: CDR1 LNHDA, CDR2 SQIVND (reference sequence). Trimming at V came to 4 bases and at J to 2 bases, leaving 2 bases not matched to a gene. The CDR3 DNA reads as TGTGCCAGTAGTAAAGGACAGGGGAACTATGGCTACACCTTC. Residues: CASSKGQGNYGYTF.

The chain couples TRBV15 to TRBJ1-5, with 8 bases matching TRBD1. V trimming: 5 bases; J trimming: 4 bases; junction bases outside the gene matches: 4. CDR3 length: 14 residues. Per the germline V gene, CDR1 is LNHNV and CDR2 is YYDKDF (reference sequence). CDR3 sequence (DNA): TGTGCCACCAGCGCCCGGACAGGGAATCAGCCCCAGCATTTT. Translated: CATSARTGNQPQHF.

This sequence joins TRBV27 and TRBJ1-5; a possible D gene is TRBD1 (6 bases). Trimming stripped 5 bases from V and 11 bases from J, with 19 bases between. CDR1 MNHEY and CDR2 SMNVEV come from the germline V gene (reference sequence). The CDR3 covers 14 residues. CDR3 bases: TGTGCCAGCAGTCGGGGACATGGGTATGTGACCCAGCATTTT. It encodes CASSRGHGYVTQHF.

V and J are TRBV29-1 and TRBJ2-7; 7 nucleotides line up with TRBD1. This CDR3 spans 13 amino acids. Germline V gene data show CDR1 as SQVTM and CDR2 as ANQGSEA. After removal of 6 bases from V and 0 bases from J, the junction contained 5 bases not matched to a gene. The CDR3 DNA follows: TGCAGCGTGCGGACAGGCCCCTCCTACGAGCAGTACTTC. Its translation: CSVRTGPSYEQYF.

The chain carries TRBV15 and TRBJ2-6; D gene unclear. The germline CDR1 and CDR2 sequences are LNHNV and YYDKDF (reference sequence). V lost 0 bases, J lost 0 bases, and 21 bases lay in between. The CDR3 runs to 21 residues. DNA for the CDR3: TGTGCCACCAGCAGAGATTCGCGCGCGCGCGGCGCCAGCTCTGGGGCCAACGTCCTGACTTTC. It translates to CATSRDSRARGASSGANVLTF.

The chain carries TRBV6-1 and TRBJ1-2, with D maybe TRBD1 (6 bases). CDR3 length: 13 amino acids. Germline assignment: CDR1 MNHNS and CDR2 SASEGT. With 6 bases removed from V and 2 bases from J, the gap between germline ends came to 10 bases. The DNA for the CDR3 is TGTGCCAGCAGAAGTCAGGGGAACTATGGCTACACCTTC. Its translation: CASRSQGNYGYTF.

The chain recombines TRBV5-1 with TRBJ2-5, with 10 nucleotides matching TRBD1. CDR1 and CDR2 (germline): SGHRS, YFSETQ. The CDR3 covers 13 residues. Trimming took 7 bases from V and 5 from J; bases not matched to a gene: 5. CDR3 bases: TGCGCCAGCGCGACAGGGGGCATGGAGACCCAGTACTTC. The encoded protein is CASATGGMETQYF.

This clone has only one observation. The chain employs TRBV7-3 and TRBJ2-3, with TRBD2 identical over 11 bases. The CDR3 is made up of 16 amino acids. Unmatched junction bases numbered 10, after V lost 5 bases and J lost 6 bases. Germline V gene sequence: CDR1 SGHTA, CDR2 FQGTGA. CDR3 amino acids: CASSLYLAGGPDTQYF. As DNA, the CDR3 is TGTGCCAGCAGCCTCTATCTAGCGGGAGGCCCGGATACGCAGTATTTT.

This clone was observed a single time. The CDR3 DNA follows: TGTGCCAGCAGCCTTGGGGGGGAAAGGTACGACGAGCAGTACTTC. Translation gives CASSLGGERYDEQYF. The chain uses TRBV5-6 and TRBJ2-7; 7 nucleotides line up with TRBD2. Germline V gene lookup returns CDR1 SGHDT and CDR2 YYEEEE. V dropped 4 bases and J dropped 5; count of bases not matched to a gene: 12. The CDR3 covers 15 residues.

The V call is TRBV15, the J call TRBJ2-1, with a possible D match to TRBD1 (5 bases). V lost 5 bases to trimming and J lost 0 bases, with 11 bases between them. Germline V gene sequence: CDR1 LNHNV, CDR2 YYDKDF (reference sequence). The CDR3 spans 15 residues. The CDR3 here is CATSADSPSYNEQFF. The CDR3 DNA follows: TGTGCCACCAGCGCCGACAGCCCCTCCTACAATGAGCAGTTCTTC.

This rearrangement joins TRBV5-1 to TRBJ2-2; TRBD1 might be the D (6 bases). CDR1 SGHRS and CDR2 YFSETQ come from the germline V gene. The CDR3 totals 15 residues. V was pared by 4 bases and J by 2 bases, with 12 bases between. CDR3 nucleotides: TGCGCCAGCAGCAGGGACAACACCAACACCGGGGAGCTGTTTTTT. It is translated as CASSRDNTNTGELFF.